This T cell receptor (beta chain) was recovered during a study of T cells after posttransplantation cyclophosphamide. The table came from immunoSEQ multiplex PCR; TCRdb's copy has only in-frame clones and leaves some out. The data hold 10,000 or so clones, with 98% observed a single time. In the case of this clone: Its antigen is not known.

V trimming: 4 bases; J trimming: 9 bases; junction bases outside the gene matches: 8. Germline CDR1 and CDR2: SQVTM and ANQGSEA. The CDR3 spans 13 residues. Cells defined as naive were viable CD3+CD4+ or CD3+CD8+ and CCR7+CD45RA+CD45RO-CD95-CD27+CD28+. Findings of the study overall: Skin or GI-infiltrating T cells shared few TRB sequences with blood.

The sample consisted of naive CD4+ T cells sorted from PBMCs. The source is a woman aged 60 to 75 in good health, CMV-negative, and a related stem cell transplant donor. This sequence joins TRBV29-1 and TRBJ2-1; TRBD1 matches at 8 bases. Here the CDR3 reads CSVGRTGSGEQFF. The CDR3 DNA reads TGCAGCGTTGGTAGGACAGGGTCGGGTGAGCAGTTCTTC.